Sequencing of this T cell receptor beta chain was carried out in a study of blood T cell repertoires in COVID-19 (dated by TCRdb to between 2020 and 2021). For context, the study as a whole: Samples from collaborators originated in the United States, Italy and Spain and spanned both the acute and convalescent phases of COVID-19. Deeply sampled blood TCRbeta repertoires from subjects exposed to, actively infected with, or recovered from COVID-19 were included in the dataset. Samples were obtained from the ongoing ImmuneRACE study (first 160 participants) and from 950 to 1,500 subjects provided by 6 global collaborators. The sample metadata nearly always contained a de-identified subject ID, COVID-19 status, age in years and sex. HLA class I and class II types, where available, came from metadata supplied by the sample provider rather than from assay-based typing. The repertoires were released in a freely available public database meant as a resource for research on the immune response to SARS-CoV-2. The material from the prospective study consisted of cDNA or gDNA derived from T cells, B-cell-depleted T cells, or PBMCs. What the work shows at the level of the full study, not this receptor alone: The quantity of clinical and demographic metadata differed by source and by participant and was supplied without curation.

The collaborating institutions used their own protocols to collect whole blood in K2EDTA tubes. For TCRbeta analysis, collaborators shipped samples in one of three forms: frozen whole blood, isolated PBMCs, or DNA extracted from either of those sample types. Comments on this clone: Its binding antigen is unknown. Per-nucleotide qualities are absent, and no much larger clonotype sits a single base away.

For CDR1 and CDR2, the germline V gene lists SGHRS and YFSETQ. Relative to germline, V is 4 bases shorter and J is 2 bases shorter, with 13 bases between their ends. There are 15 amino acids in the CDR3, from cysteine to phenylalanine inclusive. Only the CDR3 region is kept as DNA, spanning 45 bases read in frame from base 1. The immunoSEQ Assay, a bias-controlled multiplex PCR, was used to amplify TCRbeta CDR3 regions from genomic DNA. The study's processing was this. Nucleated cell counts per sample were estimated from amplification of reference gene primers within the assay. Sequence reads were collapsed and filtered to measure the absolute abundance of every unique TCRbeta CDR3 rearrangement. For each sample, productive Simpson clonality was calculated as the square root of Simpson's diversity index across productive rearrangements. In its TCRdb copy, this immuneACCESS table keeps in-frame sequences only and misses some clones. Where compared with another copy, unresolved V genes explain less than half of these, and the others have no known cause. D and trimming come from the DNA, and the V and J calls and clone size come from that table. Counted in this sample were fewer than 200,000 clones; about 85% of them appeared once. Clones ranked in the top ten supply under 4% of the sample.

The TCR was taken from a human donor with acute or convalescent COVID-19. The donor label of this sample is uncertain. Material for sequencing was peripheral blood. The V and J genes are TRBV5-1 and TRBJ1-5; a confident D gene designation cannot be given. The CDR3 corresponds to CASSRTGSGNQPQHF. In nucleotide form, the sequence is TGCGCCAGCAGCAGGACGGGGTCTGGCAATCAGCCCCAGCATTTT.